This TCR beta chain appears in the sequencing data of a study of tumor-infiltrating lymphocytes in primary liver carcinoma. Study overall: Roughly 3.5 to 7.13 million productive TCRbeta reads were obtained per sample, with similar numbers across tissue types.

Regarding this clonotype: What it recognizes is unknown. The missing conserved phenylalanine or tryptophan at the end of this CDR3 makes a read error likely. The limits of the CDR3 on the DNA are not certain, so only TCRdb's listed CDR3 is given.

Taking about 19-31 mg of unsorted bulk tissue, the authors co-extracted RNA and DNA. The germline gives CDR1 SEHNR, CDR2 FQNEAQ (reference sequence). A total of 15 residues make up the CDR3, ends included. Reverse transcription of about 500 ng total RNA with a constant-region primer produced TCR beta cDNA. Library construction for TCR beta comprised three nested multiplex PCR rounds performed with slightly modified ARM-PCR. A C-beta reverse primer and TRBV1-TRBV30 forward primers served in each of the first two PCR rounds, at approximately 10 cycles apiece. Each CDR3 protein is one row after TCRdb ran MiXCR on the multiplex PCR reads. The data contain more than 75,000 distinct CDR3 sequences, 65% to 80% of them singletons. Findings of the study overall: Top clones occupying all five tumor regions numbered only about 7-24%.

Sequenced input: liver tumor tissue from sampling region 1. This sample's subset: tumor region T1, superior pole. This chain joins TRBV7-9 and TRBJ2-7; TRBD2, the D gene given by the table, was not confirmed from the DNA. This sequence was found in a man aged 40-49 years with primary liver carcinoma and hepatitis B virus infection. The CDR3 sequence is CASSRAAGGTYERYS.